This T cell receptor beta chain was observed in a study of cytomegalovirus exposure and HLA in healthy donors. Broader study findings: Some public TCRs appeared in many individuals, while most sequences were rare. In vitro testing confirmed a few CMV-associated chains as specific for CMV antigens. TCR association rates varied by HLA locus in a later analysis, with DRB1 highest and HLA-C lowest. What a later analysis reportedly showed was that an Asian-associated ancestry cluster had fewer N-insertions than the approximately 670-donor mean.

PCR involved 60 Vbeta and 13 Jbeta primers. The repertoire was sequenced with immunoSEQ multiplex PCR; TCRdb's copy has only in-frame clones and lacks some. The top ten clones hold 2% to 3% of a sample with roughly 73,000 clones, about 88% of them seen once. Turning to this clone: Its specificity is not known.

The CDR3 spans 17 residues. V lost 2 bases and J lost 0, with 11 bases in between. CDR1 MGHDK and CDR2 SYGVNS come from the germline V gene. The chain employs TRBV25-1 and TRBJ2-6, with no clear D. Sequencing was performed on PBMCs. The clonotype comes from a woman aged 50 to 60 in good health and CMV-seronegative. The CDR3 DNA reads TGTGCCAGCAGTGAAGGCCTTTATGGCTCTGGGGCCAACGTCCTGACTTTC. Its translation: CASSEGLYGSGANVLTF.